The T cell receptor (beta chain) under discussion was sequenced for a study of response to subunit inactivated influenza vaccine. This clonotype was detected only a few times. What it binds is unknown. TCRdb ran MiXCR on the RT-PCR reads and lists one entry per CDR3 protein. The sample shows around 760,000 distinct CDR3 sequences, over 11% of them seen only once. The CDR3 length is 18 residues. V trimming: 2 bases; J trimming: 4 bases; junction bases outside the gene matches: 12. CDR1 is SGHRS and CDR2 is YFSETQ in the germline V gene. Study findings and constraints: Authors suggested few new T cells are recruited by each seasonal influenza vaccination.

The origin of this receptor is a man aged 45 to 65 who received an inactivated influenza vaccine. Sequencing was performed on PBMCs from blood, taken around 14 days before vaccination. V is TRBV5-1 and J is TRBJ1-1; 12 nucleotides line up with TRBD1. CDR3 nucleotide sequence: TGCGCCAGCAGCTTAGAAGTCCCGGGACAGGGGGCGGGCACTGAAGCTTTCTTT. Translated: CASSLEVPGQGAGTEAFF.